The entry below gives a single T cell receptor beta chain sequence along with its context. The antigen remains unidentified. V was clipped by 6 bases and J by 8 bases; unmatched bases: 10. Per the germline V gene, CDR1 is MNHEY and CDR2 is SMNVEV (reference sequence). The CDR3 runs to 15 residues. This specimen comes from a study of cytomegalovirus exposure and HLA in healthy donors. Vbeta (60) and Jbeta (13) primers were used in the PCR. Here immunoSEQ multiplex PCR was the method, and the copy in TCRdb shows in-frame clones only, minus some. Of about 63,000 clones in the sample, more than 80% were seen once. Points from the study as a whole: CMV serostatus was the sole immune exposure data available. On later analysis, the bulk of CMV-associated TCR beta chains appeared to be HLA-restricted.

The genes are TRBV27 and TRBJ2-2, with 9 bases lining up with TRBD2. The sample consisted of PBMCs. The receptor comes from a woman aged 25 to 45 in good health and CMV-seropositive. CDR3: CASRWTSDGGGELFF. The CDR3 DNA is TGTGCCAGCAGATGGACTAGCGATGGTGGGGGGGAGCTGTTTTTT.